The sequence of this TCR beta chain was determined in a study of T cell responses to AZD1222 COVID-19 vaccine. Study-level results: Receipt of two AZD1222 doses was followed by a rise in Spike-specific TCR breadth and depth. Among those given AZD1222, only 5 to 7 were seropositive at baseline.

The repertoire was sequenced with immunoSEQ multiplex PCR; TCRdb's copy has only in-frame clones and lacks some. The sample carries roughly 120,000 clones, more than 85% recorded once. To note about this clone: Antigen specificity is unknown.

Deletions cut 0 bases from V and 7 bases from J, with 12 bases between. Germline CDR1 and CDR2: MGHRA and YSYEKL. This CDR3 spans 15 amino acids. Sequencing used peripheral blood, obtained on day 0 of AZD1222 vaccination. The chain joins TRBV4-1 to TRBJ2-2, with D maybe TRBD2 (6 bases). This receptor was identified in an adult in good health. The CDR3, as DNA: TGCGCCAGCAGCCAAGATAGGGCGGGAATCGGGGAGCTGTTTTTT. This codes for CASSQDRAGIGELFF.